This T cell receptor beta chain was sequenced in a study of cytomegalovirus exposure and HLA in healthy donors. Overall study findings and caveats: Reportedly, cytomegalovirus status was diagnosed with high sensitivity and specificity. Association of 15,000 to 20,000 TCR beta sequences with HLA alleles was found at 0.05 false discovery rate in a later analysis. Certain sequence variants were highly shared and formed a cluster, and this cluster was likely a sequencing artifact.

For this clone: Antigen: not known.

The primer mix had 60 Vbeta and 13 Jbeta primers. Authors' analysis steps: Later, an analysis found roughly 80 million unique TCR beta chains, and about 9.9 million of these were shared. Sequenced by immunoSEQ multiplex PCR; TCRdb stores in-frame clones only, minus some. Clone size and the V and J calls come from that table; the DNA yielded D and trimming. Its clone listing holds about 62,000 clones. From germline, CDR1 is LGHNT and CDR2 FRNRAP. V lost 0 bases, J lost 2 bases, and 26 bases lay in between. This CDR3 region has 20 residues. This chain joins TRBV12-5 and TRBJ2-7; TRBD2 is a possible D gene (6 bases). Source material: PBMCs. The sequence was collected from a man aged 25 to 40 in good health and CMV-seropositive. CDR3 sequence reads: CASGLVTRGVRRVGAYEQYF. The DNA of the CDR3 is TGTGCTAGTGGTTTGGTAACGCGGGGAGTGAGGCGGGTCGGTGCCTACGAGCAGTACTTC.